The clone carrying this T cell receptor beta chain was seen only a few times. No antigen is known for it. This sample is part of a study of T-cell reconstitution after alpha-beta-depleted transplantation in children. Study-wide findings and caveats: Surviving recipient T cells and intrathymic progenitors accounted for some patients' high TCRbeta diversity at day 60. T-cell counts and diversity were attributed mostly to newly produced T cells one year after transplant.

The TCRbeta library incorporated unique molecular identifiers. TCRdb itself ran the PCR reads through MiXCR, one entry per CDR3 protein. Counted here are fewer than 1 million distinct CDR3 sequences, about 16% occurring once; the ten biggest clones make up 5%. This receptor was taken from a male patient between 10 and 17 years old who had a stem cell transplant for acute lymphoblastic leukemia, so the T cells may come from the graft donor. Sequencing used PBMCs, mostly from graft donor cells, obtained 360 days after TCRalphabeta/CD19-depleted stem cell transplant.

CDR3 DNA sequence: TGTGCCAGCAGCGATCCCGGGACAGGGGGTGACACCGGGGAGCTGTTTTTT. It translates to CASSDPGTGGDTGELFF. The V and J genes are TRBV2 and TRBJ2-2; 11 positions match TRBD1. Germline lookup yields CDR1 SNHLY and CDR2 FYNNEI. CDR3 length: 17 amino acids. The V and J ends lost 6 bases and 3 bases, in that order; junction bases with no gene match: 9. The whole variable domain, filled in from reference TRBV2 and TRBJ2-2, reads EPEVTQTPSHQVTQMGQEVILRCVPISNHLYFYWYRQILGQKVEFLVSFYNNEISEKSEIFDDQFSVERPDGSNFTLKIRSTKLEDSAMYFCASSDPGTGGDTGELFFGEGSRLTVL.